This T cell receptor beta chain was captured by sequencing in a study of CD8+CD57+ T cells in acquired aplastic anemia. As for the study in general: Healthy donor CD4+ cell samples had a mean of about 10.8 million reads. Study-level findings and limits: Twenty-nine shared CD8+ CDR3s appeared highly expressed within patients' immunodominant clones.

This clonotype has only a few counts. What it recognizes is unknown. The germline V gene has CDR1 SNHLY and CDR2 FYNNEI. V lost 6 bases, J lost 5 bases, and 25 bases lay in between. This CDR3 spans 17 amino acids. Genomic DNA provided the template from which TCR beta VDJ and CDR3 profiles were obtained. TCRdb re-called the reads with MiXCR, one entry per CDR3 protein. Counted here are about 210,000 distinct CDR3 sequences, 34% occurring once; the ten biggest clones make up about 1.1%. V is TRBV2 and J is TRBJ1-1; the D is unclear. The TCR sequence derives from a human donor in good health, serving as a control. Sequenced sample: sorted CD4+, CD8+, or CD8+CD57+ T cells (not recorded which) from PBMCs. DNA for the CDR3: TGTGCCAGCAGCCAAGATCCCTATAATACGCGGTGGACTGAAGCTTTCTTT. It specifies CASSQDPYNTRWTEAFF.